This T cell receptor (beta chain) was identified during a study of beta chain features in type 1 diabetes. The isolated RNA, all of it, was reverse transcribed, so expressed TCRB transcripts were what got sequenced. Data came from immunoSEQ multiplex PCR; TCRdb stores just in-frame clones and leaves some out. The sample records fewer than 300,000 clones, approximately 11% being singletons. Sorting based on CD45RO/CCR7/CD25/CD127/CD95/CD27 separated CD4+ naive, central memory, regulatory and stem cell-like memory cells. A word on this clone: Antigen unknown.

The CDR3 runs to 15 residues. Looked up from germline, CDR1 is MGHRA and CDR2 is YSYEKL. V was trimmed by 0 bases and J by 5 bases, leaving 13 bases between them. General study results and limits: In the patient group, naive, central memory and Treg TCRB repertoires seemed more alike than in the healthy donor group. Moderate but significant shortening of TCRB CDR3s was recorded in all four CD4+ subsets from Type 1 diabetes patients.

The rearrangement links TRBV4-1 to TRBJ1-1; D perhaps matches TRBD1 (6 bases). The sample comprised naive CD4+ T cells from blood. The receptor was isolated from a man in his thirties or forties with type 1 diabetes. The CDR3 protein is CASSQDRGAWTEAFF. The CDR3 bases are TGCGCCAGCAGCCAAGACCGGGGGGCTTGGACTGAAGCTTTCTTT.